The 25 T cell receptor beta chains reported below all come from one sample, sequenced in a study of blood T cell repertoires in COVID-19. The table came from immunoSEQ multiplex PCR; TCRdb's copy has only in-frame clones and leaves some out. The table records a few hundred thousand clones, around 86% of them present only once. Material for sequencing was peripheral blood. The receptor source for this set is a man between 50 and 59 years old with acute or convalescent COVID-19.

The gene calls are TRBV6-5 and TRBJ2-3; 8 bases agree with TRBD2. CDR3 length: 14 amino acids. The ends lost 8 bases at V and 6 bases at J; junction bases unmatched: 10. Per germline, CDR1 MNHEY and CDR2 SVGAGI. In DNA, the CDR3 is TGTGCCAGCGCTACGGGCGGGGGGTATGATACGCAGTATTTT. Encoded protein: CASATGGGYDTQYF.

The J gene is TRBJ1-2, the V gene TRBV19; TRBD1 matches 8 bases. Germline V lookup: CDR1 LNHDA, CDR2 SQIVND (reference sequence). The CDR3 length is 16 residues. The trim removed 5 bases at V and 7 bases at J, leaving 15 bases unmatched. In DNA form, the CDR3 reads TGTGCCAGTAGTCCAGTAGGACAGGGACGGAGGGTTGGCTACACCTTC. Protein: CASSPVGQGRRVGYTF. The full variable domain, with the rest looked up from reference TRBV19 and TRBJ1-2, is DGGITQSPKYLFRKEGQNVTLSCEQNLNHDAMYWYRQDPGQGLRLIYYSQIVNDFQKGDIAEGYSVSREKKESFPLTVTSAQKNPTAFYLCASSPVGQGRRVGYTFGSGTRLTVV.

The V gene is TRBV6-4, the J gene TRBJ2-1; 13 nucleotides line up with TRBD2. This CDR3 spans 15 amino acids. Germline CDR1 is MRHNA and CDR2 is SNTAGT. The V and J ends lost 6 bases and 10 bases, in that order; junction bases with no gene match: 9. CDR3 region: CASRTLAGGPGEQFF. In DNA form, the CDR3 reads TGTGCCAGCAGGACACTAGCGGGGGGGCCCGGGGAGCAGTTCTTC.

V is TRBV6-6 and J is TRBJ1-2; D remains unclear. Trimming took 6 bases from V and 4 from J, leaving 9 bases between them. The CDR3 spans 12 residues. Germline V gives CDR1 MNHNY, CDR2 SVGAGI (reference sequence). Written as DNA, the CDR3 is TGTGCCAGCAGGGAGGGAGGCTATGGCTACACCTTC. Protein: CASREGGYGYTF.

The gene calls are TRBV10-3 and TRBJ1-2; perhaps TRBD1 as D (6 bases). V was clipped by 4 bases and J by 3 bases, with 15 bases between them. Looked up from germline, CDR1 is ENHRY and CDR2 is SYGVKD. The CDR3 is 15 residues long. The CDR3 DNA follows: TGTGCCATCAGTGGTGACAGGAACGCTTACTATGGCTACACCTTC. Translating it yields CAISGDRNAYYGYTF.

This rearrangement joins TRBV5-1 to TRBJ1-1; D possibly corresponds to TRBD1 (5 bases). V was trimmed by 7 bases and J by 0 bases, leaving 19 bases between them. CDR3 length: 16 amino acids. Looked up from germline, CDR1 is SGHRS and CDR2 is YFSETQ. Here the CDR3 DNA reads TGCGCCAGCTTCCACTTGGTCGGGGGGGTGAACACTGAAGCTTTCTTT. Translated: CASFHLVGGVNTEAFF.

The V gene is TRBV20-1, the J gene TRBJ2-7; D unresolved. CDR1 is DFQATT, CDR2 SNEGSKA, per germline (reference sequence). CDR3 size: 11 residues. The V and J ends lost 6 bases and 4 bases respectively, with 10 bases between them. In DNA form, the CDR3 reads TGCAGTGCGAATCTAAATTACGAGCAGTACTTC. This codes for CSANLNYEQYF.

This chain links TRBV7-8 with TRBJ1-3, with D hard to call. There are 15 residues in the CDR3. Germline V gene data show CDR1 as SGHVS and CDR2 as FQNEAQ. V gave up 5 bases and J gave up 2 bases, with 13 bases separating them. DNA of the CDR3: TGTGCCAGCAGCACAATGACAATGGCTGGAAACACCATATATTTT. Translated: CASSTMTMAGNTIYF.

The V and J genes are TRBV7-9 and TRBJ2-3; D possibly corresponds to TRBD1 (5 bases). CDR1 is SEHNR and CDR2 is FQNEAQ in the germline V gene (reference sequence). The CDR3 contains 15 residues. Trimming removed 5 bases at V and 4 bases at J, with 16 bases between. CDR3 nucleotides: TGTGCCAGCAGCCCCAAAGGCCAGGGATCAGATACGCAGTATTTT. This sequence encodes CASSPKGQGSDTQYF.

V gene TRBV7-2 combines with J gene TRBJ2-2; D unresolved. V lost 1 base and J lost 4, with 4 bases in between. This CDR3 comprises 13 residues. Germline V CDR1 and CDR2: SGHTA, FQGNSA. The CDR3, as DNA: TGTGCCAGCAGCTTAGTCCTCACCGGGGAGCTGTTTTTT. It codes for CASSLVLTGELFF.

The count of this clone is one. The chain couples TRBV28 to TRBJ1-2; no clear D gene. V was cut by 6 bases and J by 4 bases, with 24 bases left in between. Germline loops: CDR1 MDHEN, CDR2 SYDVKM. CDR3 size: 17 residues. The CDR3 DNA follows: TGTGCCAGCAGGGGTGGTATGGAGGGATATGATAGCTATGGCTACACCTTC. Translation: CASRGGMEGYDSYGYTF.

V gene TRBV4-1 combines with J gene TRBJ1-1; possible D gene TRBD1, 6 bases. V lost 2 bases and J lost 0, with 16 bases in between. CDR3 length equals 17 residues. Germline CDR1 MGHRA, CDR2 YSYEKL. The CDR3 is CASSQTQGGGLNTEAFF. The CDR3 DNA sequence: TGCGCCAGCAGCCAAACACAGGGCGGGGGGCTGAACACTGAAGCTTTCTTT.

J is TRBJ1-2 and V is TRBV7-8; 12 nucleotides line up with TRBD1. The junction had 13 bases not matched to a gene; V was cut back by 4 bases and J by 7 bases. The CDR3 spans 17 residues. CDR1 and CDR2 (germline): SGHVS, FQNEAQ. The CDR3 DNA sequence: TGTGCCAGCAGCTCCTTCCGGGACAGGGGGCGCGGGGGTGGCTACACCTTC. It yields the protein CASSSFRDRGRGGGYTF. The full variable domain, with the rest looked up from reference TRBV7-8 and TRBJ1-2, is GAGVSQSPRYKVAKRGQDVALRCDPISGHVSLFWYQQALGQGPEFLTYFQNEAQLDKSGLPSDRFFAERPEGSVSTLKIQRTQQEDSAVYLCASSSFRDRGRGGGYTFGSGTRLTVV.

This chain links TRBV2 with TRBJ1-5; possibly TRBD1 for D (5 bases). CDR1 is SNHLY, CDR2 FYNNEI, per germline. CDR3 length equals 14 residues. V was clipped by 8 bases and J by 3 bases, with 14 bases between them. The CDR3 region is CASGSGSNNQPQHF. The CDR3 region has the DNA TGTGCCAGCGGGTCAGGGTCGAACAATCAGCCCCAGCATTTT.

The chain links TRBV6-5 to TRBJ2-5, with D maybe TRBD1 (6 bases). This CDR3 comprises 14 residues. V was cut by 6 bases and J by 4 bases, with 15 bases left in between. In germline, CDR1 is MNHEY, CDR2 SVGAGI. The CDR3 region is CASRLQGMGETQYF. The DNA of the CDR3 is TGTGCCAGCAGACTACAGGGAATGGGAGAGACCCAGTACTTC.

In its sample, this clone was seen once. The CDR3 loop is CATSDAVGGSTDTQYF. In DNA, the CDR3 is TGTGCCACCAGTGACGCAGTGGGGGGTAGCACAGATACGCAGTATTTT. The chain carries TRBV24-1 and TRBJ2-3; tentative D call: TRBD2 (6 bases). This CDR3 is built from 16 residues. Germline V CDR1 and CDR2: KGHDR, SFDVKD. The V end lost 4 bases, the J end lost 0 bases, and 13 bases lay between the germline ends.

The V gene is TRBV5-6, the J gene TRBJ1-2, with 8 bases lining up with TRBD1. There are 12 residues in the CDR3. V dropped 1 base and J dropped 10; count of bases not matched to a gene: 3. Germline V gene sequence: CDR1 SGHDT, CDR2 YYEEEE. CDR3 coding DNA: TGTGCCAGCAGCTTGCCAGGGGGCCACTACACCTTC. Its translation is CASSLPGGHYTF. The full variable domain, completed using reference TRBV5-6 and TRBJ1-2, is DAGVTQSPTHLIKTRGQQVTLRCSPKSGHDTVSWYQQALGQGPQFIFQYYEEEERQRGNFPDRFSGHQFPNYSSELNVNALLLGDSALYLCASSLPGGHYTFGSGTRLTVV.

The chain carries TRBV9 and TRBJ2-5, with 9 nucleotides matching TRBD2. Germline CDR1 is SGDLS and CDR2 is YYNGEE. There are 16 residues in the CDR3. The J segment lost 3 bases and the V segment lost 2 bases, leaving 8 bases of the junction unmatched. The CDR3, as DNA: TGTGCCAGCAGCGTTGGGGCAGCGGGGGGTGAAGAGACCCAGTACTTC. Amino acid sequence: CASSVGAAGGEETQYF.

DNA for the CDR3: TGCGCCAGCGGAAAGGGGGTTGGCTACACCTTC. It codes for CASGKGVGYTF. The rearrangement links TRBV4-1 to TRBJ1-2, with TRBD1 as a possible D gene (6 bases). The CDR3 covers 11 residues. Germline V lookup: CDR1 MGHRA, CDR2 YSYEKL. Trimming stripped 8 bases from V and 7 bases from J, with 11 bases between.

The chain links TRBV14 to TRBJ1-2; D ambiguous. Between the trimmed V and J ends, which lost 4 bases and 1 base, there was a span of 10 bases. This CDR3 region has 14 residues. Germline lookup yields CDR1 SGHDN and CDR2 FVKESK. CDR3 DNA: TGTGCCAGCAGCCTGTTGCGAGATAACTATGGCTACACCTTC. Its protein is CASSLLRDNYGYTF.

This rearrangement joins TRBV6-6 to TRBJ1-2, with TRBD1 as a possible D gene (5 bases). The V gene lost 7 bases and the J gene lost 2 bases, with 14 bases spanning the gap. The CDR3 runs 14 residues. The germline gives CDR1 MNHNY, CDR2 SVGAGI (reference sequence). The CDR3 coding sequence is TGTGCCAGCACCACGGGGGGATTCAACTATGGCTACACCTTC. This gives the protein CASTTGGFNYGYTF.

This chain connects TRBV29-1 to TRBJ2-3; perhaps TRBD1 as D (5 bases). The CDR3 contains 13 residues. The germline V gene encodes CDR1 SQVTM and CDR2 ANQGSEA. The V and J ends lost 4 bases and 1 base respectively, with 9 bases between them. CDR3: CSVVGRGTDTQYF. DNA for the CDR3: TGCAGCGTTGTGGGGCGAGGCACAGATACGCAGTATTTT.

This clone was counted a single time. The gene calls are TRBV19 and TRBJ1-2; D remains ambiguous. Per the germline V gene, CDR1 is LNHDA and CDR2 is SQIVND (reference sequence). The V and J ends lost 5 bases and 0 bases respectively, with 10 bases between them. The CDR3 extends over 14 amino acids. The CDR3 DNA reads as TGTGCCAGTAGTTTTCAGTTGGCTAACTATGGCTACACCTTC. It encodes CASSFQLANYGYTF.

This chain connects TRBV3-1 (or the pseudogene TRBV3-2) to TRBJ1-6; 7 positions agree with TRBD1. Germline trimming cut 3 bases from V and 9 bases from J; bases unmatched to any gene: 11. Germline CDR1 reads LGHDT; CDR2 reads YNNKEL (reference sequence). The CDR3 totals 16 residues. CDR3 region: CASSHGTAPIGSPLHF. DNA of the CDR3: TGTGCCAGCAGCCATGGGACAGCACCTATAGGTTCACCCCTCCACTTT.

This sequence joins TRBV18 and TRBJ1-5; D may be TRBD1 (6 bases). With 5 bases removed from V and 3 bases from J, the gap between germline ends came to 11 bases. This CDR3 contains 14 residues. Germline CDR1 KGHSH, CDR2 LQKENI. The DNA for the CDR3 is TGTGCCAGCTCATTCTACAGGGACAATCAGCCCCAGCATTTT. Its translation is CASSFYRDNQPQHF. The full variable domain, with the rest looked up from reference TRBV18 and TRBJ1-5, is NAGVMQNPRHLVRRRGQEARLRCSPMKGHSHVYWYRQLPEEGLKFMVYLQKENIIDESGMPKERFSAEFPKEGPSILRIQQVVRGDSAAYFCASSFYRDNQPQHFGDGTRLSIL.